This T cell receptor beta chain stems from a study of T-cell memory formation after mild COVID-19. Points from the study as a whole: Pre-infection memory contained some responding clones, which suggested that cross-reactive memory had joined.

This clonotype was picked up a small number of times. The antigen is undetermined. V trimming: 1 base; J trimming: 7 bases; junction bases outside the gene matches: 6. This CDR3 is 14 amino acids long. Germline V gives CDR1 LGHNA, CDR2 YSLEER. TCRdb re-called the 5' RACE reads through MiXCR, storing one row per CDR3 protein. The sample has about 270,000 distinct CDR3 sequences, about 20% seen once. This receptor was obtained from a man younger than 35 who had mild COVID-19 (a few samples of this study predate the infection). Cell type and time point are not known. The chain joins TRBV4-3 to TRBJ2-7; TRBD2 aligns across 8 bases. Sequenced input: PBMCs or a T cell subset sorted from them (not recorded which). This CDR3 reads CASSQAGTSREQYF. In nucleotides, the CDR3 is TGCGCCAGCAGCCAAGCCGGGACTAGTAGGGAGCAGTACTTC.